This T cell receptor beta chain was found in a study of tumor-infiltrating lymphocytes in primary liver carcinoma. Sample share makes this clonotype medium-sized. A primer matching the constant region was used to make TCR beta cDNA from approximately 520 ng of total RNA. Three nested multiplex PCR rounds, a slightly modified ARM-PCR, produced the libraries for TCR beta. TRBV1-TRBV30 forward and Cbeta reverse primers drove the first two approximately 10-cycle rounds. One entry per CDR3 protein, called by TCRdb with MiXCR from the multiplex PCR reads. The sample lists roughly 32,000 distinct CDR3 sequences; roughly 80% were seen once. Taking roughly 20-34 mg of unsorted bulk tissue, the authors co-extracted RNA and DNA. The ends were cut back, 5 bases at V and 1 base at J, with 9 bases in the middle. The CDR3 sequence is 14 residues long. Looked up from germline, CDR1 is SGHAT and CDR2 is FQNNGV.

The chain combines TRBV11-2 with TRBJ1-3; no firm D call. The specimen sequenced was liver tumor tissue from sampling region 4. This sample's subset: tumor region T4, right-lateral pole. This TCR was recovered from a middle-aged man with primary liver carcinoma and hepatitis B virus infection. This CDR3 reads CASSLGSSGNTIYF. DNA for the CDR3: TGTGCCAGCAGCCTCGGGAGTTCTGGAAACACCATATATTTT.